This T cell receptor beta chain was obtained from a study of shared clonotypes between healthy human individuals. Study-level information: Each donor's CD8 memory used one plate, CD8 naive two, each CD4 subset three. Study-wide results and caveats: Non-shared clonotypes were found to have lower generation probabilities than the clonotypes that were shared by all four of the sorted-subset donors. Naive CD4 clonotypes were shared across several donors at about 5%.

CDR1 ENHRY and CDR2 SYGVKD come from the germline V gene. This CDR3 has 13 amino acids. V was pared by 6 bases and J by 6 bases, with 6 bases of the junction left unmatched. Note on this clone: Its cognate antigen is unknown.

Measured with immunoSEQ multiplex PCR; TCRdb has only the in-frame clones, and not every one. This repertoire shows roughly 1,000,000 clones, 75% to 85% found once; its top ten account for roughly 0.56%. This sequence joins TRBV10-3 and TRBJ1-2; TRBD1 agrees at 8 bases. This TCR was recovered from a young man in good health. Some clones in this sample may be carry-over from other donors' samples. Material: memory CD4+ T cells from PBMCs. The subset denotes: CD45RA-negative fraction. This CDR3 reads CAISADRADGYTF. CDR3 DNA sequence: TGTGCCATCAGCGCGGACAGGGCGGATGGCTACACCTTC.